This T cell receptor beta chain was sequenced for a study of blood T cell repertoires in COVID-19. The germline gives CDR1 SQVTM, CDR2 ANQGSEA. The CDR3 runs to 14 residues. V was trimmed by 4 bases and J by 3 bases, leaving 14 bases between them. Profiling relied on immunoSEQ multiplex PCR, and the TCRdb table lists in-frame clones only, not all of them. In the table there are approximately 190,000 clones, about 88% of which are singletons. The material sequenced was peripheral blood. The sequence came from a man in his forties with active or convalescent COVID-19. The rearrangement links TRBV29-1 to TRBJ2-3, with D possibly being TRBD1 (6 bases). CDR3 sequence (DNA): TGCAGCGTTGGGGGCAGGGGACGGACAGATACGCAGTATTTT. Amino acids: CSVGGRGRTDTQYF.